This T cell receptor (beta chain) was found in a study of T cells in Graves' hyperthyroidism and ophthalmopathy. General observations from the study: Most thyroid clonotypes with frequency above 0.001 were detected in blood.

On this clonotype itself: Its cognate antigen is unknown. A clone one base away is much larger, so this may be a read error.

The investigators amplified TCR beta CDR3 regions from RNA transcripts. TCR CDR3 regions were first amplified by RT-PCR with HTBI primers. TCRdb used MiXCR to reprocess the multiplex PCR reads, holding one entry per CDR3 protein. The sample shows fewer than 850,000 distinct CDR3 sequences, roughly 17% of them seen only once. Germline lookup yields CDR1 MNHNS and CDR2 SASEGT. The trim removed 11 bases at V and 3 bases at J, leaving 12 bases unmatched. CDR3 length: 14 amino acids. This chain connects TRBV6-1 to TRBJ1-1, with 7 nucleotides matching TRBD1. The clonotype originates from a man between 50 and 59 years old with Graves' hyperthyroidism. The sample was blood. CDR3 in amino acids: CAGNKGGLDTEAFF. CDR3 nucleotide sequence: TGTGCCGGCAATAAAGGGGGCTTGGACACTGAAGCTTTCTTT.